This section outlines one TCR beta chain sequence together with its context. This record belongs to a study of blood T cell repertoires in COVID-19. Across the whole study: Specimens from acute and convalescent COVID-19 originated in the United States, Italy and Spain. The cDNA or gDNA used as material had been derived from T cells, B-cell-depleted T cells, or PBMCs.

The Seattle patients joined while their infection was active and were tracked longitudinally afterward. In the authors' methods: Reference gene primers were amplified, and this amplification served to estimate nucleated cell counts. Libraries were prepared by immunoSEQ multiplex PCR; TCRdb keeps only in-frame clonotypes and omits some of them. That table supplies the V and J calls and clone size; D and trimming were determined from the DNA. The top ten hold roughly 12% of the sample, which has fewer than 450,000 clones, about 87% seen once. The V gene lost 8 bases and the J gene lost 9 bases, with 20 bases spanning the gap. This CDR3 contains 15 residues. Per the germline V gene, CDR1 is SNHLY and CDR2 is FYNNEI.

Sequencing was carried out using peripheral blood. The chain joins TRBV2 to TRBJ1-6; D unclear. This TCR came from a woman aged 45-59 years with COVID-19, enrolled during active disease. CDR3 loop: CASCSNRGVGSPLHF. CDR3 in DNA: TGTGCCAGCTGCTCTAATCGGGGTGTAGGTTCACCCCTCCACTTT. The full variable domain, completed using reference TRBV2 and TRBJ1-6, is EPEVTQTPSHQVTQMGQEVILRCVPISNHLYFYWYRQILGQKVEFLVSFYNNEISEKSEIFDDQFSVERPDGSNFTLKIRSTKLEDSAMYFCASCSNRGVGSPLHFGNGTRLTVT.